Given below is one T cell receptor beta chain in context. TCRdb reprocessed the 5' RACE reads with MiXCR, giving one entry per CDR3 protein. The sample yields about 250,000 distinct CDR3 sequences, about 16% seen once. V was clipped by 2 bases and J by 0 bases; unmatched bases: 3. The CDR3 contains 16 residues. Germline V lookup: CDR1 LGHDT, CDR2 YNNKEL (reference sequence). These data come from a study of T-cell memory formation after mild COVID-19. The sequence was obtained from an adult woman who had mild COVID-19 (a few samples of this study predate the infection). Cell type and time point are not known. The gene calls are TRBV3-1 and TRBJ2-2, with 7 bases lining up with TRBD2. Sequenced sample: PBMCs or a T cell subset sorted from them (not recorded which). The CDR3 loop reads CASSQRLAANTGELFF. CDR3 nucleotides: TGTGCCAGCAGCCAAAGGCTAGCGGCGAACACCGGGGAGCTGTTTTTT.